The present TCR beta chain was sequenced within a study of blood T cell repertoires in COVID-19. Clones were sequenced by immunoSEQ multiplex PCR, and TCRdb holds only the in-frame ones, with some missing. Of approximately 110,000 clones in the sample, more than 85% were seen once. Between the trimmed V and J ends, which lost 1 base and 0 bases, there was a span of 10 bases. This CDR3 is 16 amino acids long. Looked up from germline, CDR1 is SGHVS and CDR2 is FQNEAQ. The rearrangement joins TRBV7-8 to TRBJ1-5, with D possibly TRBD1 on 6 matching bases. The material sequenced was peripheral blood. This clonotype was sampled from a man aged 45 to 65 with COVID-19, enrolled during active disease. The CDR3, as DNA: TGTGCCAGCAGCTTAGAGGGGGGGCTTAGCAATCAGCCCCAGCATTTT. Translation: CASSLEGGLSNQPQHF.